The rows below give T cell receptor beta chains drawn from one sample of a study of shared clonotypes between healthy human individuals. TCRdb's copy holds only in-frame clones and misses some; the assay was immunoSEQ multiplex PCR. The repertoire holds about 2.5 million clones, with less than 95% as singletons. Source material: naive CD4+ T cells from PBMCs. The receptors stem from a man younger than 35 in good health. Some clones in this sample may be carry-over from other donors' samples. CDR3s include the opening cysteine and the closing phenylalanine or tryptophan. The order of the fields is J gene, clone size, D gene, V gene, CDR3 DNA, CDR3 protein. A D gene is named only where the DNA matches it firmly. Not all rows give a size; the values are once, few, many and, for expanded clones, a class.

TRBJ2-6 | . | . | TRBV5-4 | TGTGCCAGCAGGGGCTCTGGGGCCAACGTCCTGACTTTC | CASRGSGANVLTF
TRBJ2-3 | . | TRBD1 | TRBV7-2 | TGTGCCAGCAGTTCAAGACAGGGTTCTGACACGCAGTATTTT | CASSSRQGSDTQYF
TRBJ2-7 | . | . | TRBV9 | TGTGCCAGCAGCATCGGACAGAATCCCTACGAGCAGTACTTC | CASSIGQNPYEQYF
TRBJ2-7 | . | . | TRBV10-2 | TGCGCCAGCAGTGAGAAGGGGATCAGCTCCTACGAGCAGTACTTC | CASSEKGISSYEQYF
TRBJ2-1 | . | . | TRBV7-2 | TGTGCCAGCAGCGTGACTCTTTTGGATGAGCAGTTCTTC | CASSVTLLDEQFF
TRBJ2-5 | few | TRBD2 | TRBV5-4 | TGTGCCAGCAGCTTGGGACTAGCGGACCAAGAGACCCAGTACTTC | CASSLGLADQETQYF
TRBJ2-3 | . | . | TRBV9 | TGTGCCAGCAGCGTAGGGGACTTCTTGGGCACAGATACGCAGTATTTT | CASSVGDFLGTDTQYF
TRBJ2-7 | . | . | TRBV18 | TGTGCCAGCTCACCGGACCGCGACGAGCAGTACTTC | CASSPDRDEQYF
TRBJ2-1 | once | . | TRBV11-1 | TGTGCCAGCAGCTTAGCGGGAGGGGGGTACAATGAGCAGTTCTTC | CASSLAGGGYNEQFF
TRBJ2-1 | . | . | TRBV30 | TGTGCCTGGAGTGTAAGGGAGACTGAGCAGTTCTTC | CAWSVRETEQFF
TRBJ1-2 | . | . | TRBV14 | TGTGCCAGCAGCCAACTCCGAGGTTCTAACTATGGCTACACCTTC | CASSQLRGSNYGYTF
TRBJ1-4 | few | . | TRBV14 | TGTGCCAGCAGCGACCACGGGGAAAAACTGTTTTTT | CASSDHGEKLFF
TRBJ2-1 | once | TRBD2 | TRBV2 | TGTGCCAGCTGCCCTAGCGGGAGAGTGTGTGAGCAGTTCTTC | CASCPSGRVCEQFF
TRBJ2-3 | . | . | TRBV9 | TGTGCCAGCAGCGTAGGTACCACAGATACGCAGTATTTT | CASSVGTTDTQYF
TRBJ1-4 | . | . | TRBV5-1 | TGCGCCAGCAGCCCATCGGTTGACAGTGCCAATGAAAAACTGTTTTTT | CASSPSVDSANEKLFF
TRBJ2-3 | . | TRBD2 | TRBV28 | TGTGCCAGCAGTTCAGCGGGAGCCACAGATACGCAGTATTTT | CASSSAGATDTQYF
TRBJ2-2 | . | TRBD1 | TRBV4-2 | TGTGCCAGCAGCCAAATACAGGGGGCCGAAAACACCGGGGAGCTGTTTTTT | CASSQIQGAENTGELFF
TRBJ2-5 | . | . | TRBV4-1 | TGCGCCAGCAGCCAAGATCGGTTCCTGGGGAAGACCCAGTACTTC | CASSQDRFLGKTQYF
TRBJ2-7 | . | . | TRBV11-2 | TGTGCCAGCAGCTTACCCGGGACCCGTGCCCACGAGCAGTACTTC | CASSLPGTRAHEQYF
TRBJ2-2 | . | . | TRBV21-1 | TGTGCCAGCGGCGGGGAGCTGTTTTTT | CASGGELFF
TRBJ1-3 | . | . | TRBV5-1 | TGCGCCAGCAGCTACTTTGACACCATATATTTT | CASSYFDTIYF
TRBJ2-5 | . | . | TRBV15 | TGTGCCACCAGCAGAGATGTCCAGGGATTTGGAGAGACCCAGTACTTC | CATSRDVQGFGETQYF
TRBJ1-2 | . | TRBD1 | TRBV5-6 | TGTGCCAGCAGCTTTCGACAGGGGGGCTACACCTTC | CASSFRQGGYTF
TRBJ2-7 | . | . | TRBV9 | TGTGCCAGCAGCGTATCGACGAGCTCCTACGAGCAGTACTTC | CASSVSTSSYEQYF
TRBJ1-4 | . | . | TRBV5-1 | TGCGCCAGCAGCTTGGTAGGGAACGGTGAAAAACTGTTTTTT | CASSLVGNGEKLFF
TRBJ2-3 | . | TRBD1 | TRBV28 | TGTGCCAGTAGGGGGCGCACAGATACGCAGTATTTT | CASRGRTDTQYF
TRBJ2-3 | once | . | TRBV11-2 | TGTGCCAGCAGCTTATGGAAACTTCGGACGAGCACAGATACGCAGTATTTT | CASSLWKLRTSTDTQYF
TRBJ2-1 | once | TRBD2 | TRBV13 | TGTGCCAGCAGCTTAGGCCTCCGGACTAGTGGTAATGAGCAGTTCTTC | CASSLGLRTSGNEQFF
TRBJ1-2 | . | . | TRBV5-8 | TGTGCCAGCACCTGGACCCCAACCTATGGCTACACCTTC | CASTWTPTYGYTF
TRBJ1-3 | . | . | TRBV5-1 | TGCGCCAGCAGCTTGGGAGGGCCCAGCTCTGGAAACACCATATATTTT | CASSLGGPSSGNTIYF